This entry is about one T cell receptor beta chain. Antigen unknown. A 5'RACE template-switching step, the method used to make TCR cDNA, added a universal primer site and UMIs. TCRdb called the 5' RACE reads again in MiXCR, with one record for every CDR3 protein. The table lists about 320,000 distinct CDR3 sequences, around 11% of them singletons. This CDR3 spans 17 amino acids. Germline lookup yields CDR1 LGHNA and CDR2 YNFKEQ. J lost 3 bases, V lost 5 bases, and 14 bases had no gene match. This entry is derived from a study of T cells after yellow fever vaccination. General study points: Contamination by abundant bulk-population clonotypes could be present in FACS-sorted repertoires. It was a weaker secondary response, yet one that peaked faster, at day 5 versus 15.

This TCR was sampled from a man between 18 and 29 years old who received the YFV17D yellow fever vaccine. The starting material was CD4+ T cells sorted from PBMCs, obtained 45 days after the yellow fever booster vaccination. The genes are TRBV4-2 and TRBJ2-7, with TRBD2 matching over 9 bases. CDR3 sequence: CASSDRATGLAHYEQYF. The CDR3 DNA reads as TGTGCCAGCAGCGATCGAGCGACGGGACTAGCTCACTACGAGCAGTACTTC.